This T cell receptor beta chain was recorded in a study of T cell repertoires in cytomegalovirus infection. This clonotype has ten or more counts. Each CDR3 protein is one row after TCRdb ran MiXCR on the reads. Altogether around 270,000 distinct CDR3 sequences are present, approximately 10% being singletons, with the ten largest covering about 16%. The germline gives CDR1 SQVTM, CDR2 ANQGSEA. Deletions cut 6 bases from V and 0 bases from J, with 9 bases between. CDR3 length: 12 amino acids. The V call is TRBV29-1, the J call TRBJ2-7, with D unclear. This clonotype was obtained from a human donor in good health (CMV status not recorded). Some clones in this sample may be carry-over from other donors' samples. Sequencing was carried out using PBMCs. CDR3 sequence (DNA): TGCAGCGTCACGGCTAGCTCCTACGAGCAGTACTTC. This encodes CSVTASSYEQYF.